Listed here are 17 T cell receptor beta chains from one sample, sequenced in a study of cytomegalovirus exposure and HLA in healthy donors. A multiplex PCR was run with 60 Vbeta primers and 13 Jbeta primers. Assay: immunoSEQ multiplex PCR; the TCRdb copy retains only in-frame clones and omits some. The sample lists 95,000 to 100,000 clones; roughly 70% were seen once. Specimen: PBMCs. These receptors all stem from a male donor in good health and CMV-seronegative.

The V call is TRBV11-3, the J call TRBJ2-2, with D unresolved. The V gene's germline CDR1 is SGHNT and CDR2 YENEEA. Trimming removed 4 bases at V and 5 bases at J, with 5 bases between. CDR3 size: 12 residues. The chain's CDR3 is CASSSSTGELFF. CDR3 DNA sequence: TGTGCCAGCAGCTCTAGTACCGGGGAGCTGTTTTTT.

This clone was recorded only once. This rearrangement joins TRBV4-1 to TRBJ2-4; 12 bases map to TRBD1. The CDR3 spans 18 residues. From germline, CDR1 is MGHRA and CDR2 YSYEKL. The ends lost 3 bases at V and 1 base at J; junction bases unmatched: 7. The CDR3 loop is CASSQGTGGLGAKNIQYF. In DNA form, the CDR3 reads TGCGCCAGCAGCCAGGGGACAGGGGGCTTGGGGGCCAAAAACATTCAGTACTTC.

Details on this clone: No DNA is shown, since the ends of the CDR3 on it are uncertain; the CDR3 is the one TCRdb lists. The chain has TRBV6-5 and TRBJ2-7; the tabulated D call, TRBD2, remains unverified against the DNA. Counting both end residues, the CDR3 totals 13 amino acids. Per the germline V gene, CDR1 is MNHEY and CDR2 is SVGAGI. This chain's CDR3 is CASSTSGGNEQYF.

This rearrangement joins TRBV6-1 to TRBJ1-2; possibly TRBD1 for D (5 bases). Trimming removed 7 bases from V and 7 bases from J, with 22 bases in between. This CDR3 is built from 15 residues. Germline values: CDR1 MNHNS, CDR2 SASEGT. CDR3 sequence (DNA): TGTGCCAGCACCGAACCTAAGGACAAAGGCCGTGGCTACACCTTC. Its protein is CASTEPKDKGRGYTF.

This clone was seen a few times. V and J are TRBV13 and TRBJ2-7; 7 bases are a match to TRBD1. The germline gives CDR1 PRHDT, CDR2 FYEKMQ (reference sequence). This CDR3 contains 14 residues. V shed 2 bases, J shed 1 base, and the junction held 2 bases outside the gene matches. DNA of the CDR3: TGTGCCAGCAGCTTAAGACAGGGATCCTACGAGCAGTACTTC. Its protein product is CASSLRQGSYEQYF.

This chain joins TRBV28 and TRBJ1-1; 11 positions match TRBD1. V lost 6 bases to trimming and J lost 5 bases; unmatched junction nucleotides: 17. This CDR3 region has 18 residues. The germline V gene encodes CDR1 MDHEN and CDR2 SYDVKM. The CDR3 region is CASSLLGGTGGLRTEAFF. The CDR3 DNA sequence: TGTGCCAGCAGCCTACTTGGGGGGACAGGGGGATTACGGACTGAAGCTTTCTTT.

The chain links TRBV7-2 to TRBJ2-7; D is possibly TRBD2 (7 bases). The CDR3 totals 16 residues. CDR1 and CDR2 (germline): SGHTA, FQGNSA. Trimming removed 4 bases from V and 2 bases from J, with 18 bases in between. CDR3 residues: CASSWNGGLRTYEQYF. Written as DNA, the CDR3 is TGTGCCAGCAGCTGGAACGGGGGGCTAAGAACCTACGAGCAGTACTTC.

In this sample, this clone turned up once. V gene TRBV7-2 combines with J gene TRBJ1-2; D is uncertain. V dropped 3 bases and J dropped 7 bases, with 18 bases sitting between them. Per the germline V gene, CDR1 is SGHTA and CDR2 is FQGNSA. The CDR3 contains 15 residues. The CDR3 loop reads CASSFSAARAGGYTF. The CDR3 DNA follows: TGTGCCAGCAGCTTCTCGGCCGCCCGGGCGGGTGGCTACACCTTC. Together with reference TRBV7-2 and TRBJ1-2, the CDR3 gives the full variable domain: GAGVSQSPSNKVTEKGKDVELRCDPISGHTALYWYRQSLGQGLEFLIYFQGNSAPDKSGLPSDRFSAERTGGSVSTLTIQRTQQEDSAVYLCASSFSAARAGGYTFGSGTRLTVV.

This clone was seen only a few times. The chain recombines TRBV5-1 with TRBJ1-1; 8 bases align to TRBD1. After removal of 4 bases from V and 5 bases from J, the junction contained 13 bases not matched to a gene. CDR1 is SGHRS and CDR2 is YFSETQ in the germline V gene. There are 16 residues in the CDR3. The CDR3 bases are TGCGCCAGCAGCCCCGGACAGGGCGGAGTGGGTACTGAAGCTTTCTTT. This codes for CASSPGQGGVGTEAFF.

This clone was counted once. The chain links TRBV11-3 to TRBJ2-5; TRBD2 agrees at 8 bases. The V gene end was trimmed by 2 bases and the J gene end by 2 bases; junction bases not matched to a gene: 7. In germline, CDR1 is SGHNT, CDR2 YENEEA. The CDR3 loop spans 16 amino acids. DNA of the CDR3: TGTGCCAGCAGCTTAAGTCGTCTAGCGGGTCAAGAGACCCAGTACTTC. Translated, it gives CASSLSRLAGQETQYF.

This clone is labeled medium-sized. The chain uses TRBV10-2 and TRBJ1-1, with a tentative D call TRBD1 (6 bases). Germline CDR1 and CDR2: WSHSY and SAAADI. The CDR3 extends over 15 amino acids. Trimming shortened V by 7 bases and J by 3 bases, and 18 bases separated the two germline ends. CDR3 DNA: TGCGCCAGCACCTCCGGGGCAGGGGTGTACACTGAAGCTTTCTTT. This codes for CASTSGAGVYTEAFF.

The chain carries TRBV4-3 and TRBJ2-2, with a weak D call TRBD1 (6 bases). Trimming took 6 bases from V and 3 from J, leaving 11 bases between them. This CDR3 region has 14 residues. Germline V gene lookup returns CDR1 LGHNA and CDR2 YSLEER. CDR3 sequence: CASRRGYDTGELFF. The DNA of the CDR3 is TGCGCCAGCAGGAGGGGGTATGACACCGGGGAGCTGTTTTTT.

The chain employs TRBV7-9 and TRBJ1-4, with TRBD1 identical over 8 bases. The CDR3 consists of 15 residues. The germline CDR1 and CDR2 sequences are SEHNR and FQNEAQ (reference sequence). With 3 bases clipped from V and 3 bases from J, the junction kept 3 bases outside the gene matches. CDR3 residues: CASSLSGGPNEKLFF. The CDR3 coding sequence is TGTGCCAGCAGCTTGTCAGGGGGCCCTAATGAAAAACTGTTTTTT.

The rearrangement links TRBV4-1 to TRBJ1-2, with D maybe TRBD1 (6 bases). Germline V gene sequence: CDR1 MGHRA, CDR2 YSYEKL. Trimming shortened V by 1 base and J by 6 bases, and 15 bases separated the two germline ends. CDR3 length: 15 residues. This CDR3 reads CASSQGGGGADGYTF. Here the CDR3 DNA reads TGCGCCAGCAGCCAAGGCGGAGGGGGGGCCGATGGCTACACCTTC.

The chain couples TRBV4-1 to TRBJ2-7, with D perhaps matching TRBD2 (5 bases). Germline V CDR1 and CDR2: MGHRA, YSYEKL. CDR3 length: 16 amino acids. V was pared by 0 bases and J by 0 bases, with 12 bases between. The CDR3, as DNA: TGCGCCAGCAGCCAAGATGGGGAGCGGCGCTCCTACGAGCAGTACTTC. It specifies CASSQDGERRSYEQYF.

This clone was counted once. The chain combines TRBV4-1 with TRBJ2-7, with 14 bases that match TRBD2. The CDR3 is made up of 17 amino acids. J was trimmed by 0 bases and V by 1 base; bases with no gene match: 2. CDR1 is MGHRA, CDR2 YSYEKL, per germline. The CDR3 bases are TGCGCCAGCAGCCAAGCGGGACTAGCGGGAGTCTCCTACGAGCAGTACTTC. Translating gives CASSQAGLAGVSYEQYF.

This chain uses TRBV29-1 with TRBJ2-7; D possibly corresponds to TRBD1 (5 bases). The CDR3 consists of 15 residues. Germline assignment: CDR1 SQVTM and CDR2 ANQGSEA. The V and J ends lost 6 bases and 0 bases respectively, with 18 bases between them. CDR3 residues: CSVNTGMSSSYEQYF. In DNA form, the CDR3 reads TGCAGCGTGAACACAGGAATGTCTAGCTCCTACGAGCAGTACTTC.